The entry that follows covers one T cell receptor (beta chain) sequence. Its antigen is still unknown. This record belongs to a study of long-term antiretroviral therapy in people with HIV. General study points: Blood, drawn from the mid-2000s to the late 2010s, may reflect older ART regimens.

With survey level as its setting, the immunoSEQ assay was v3.0. The method was immunoSEQ multiplex PCR; TCRdb's version includes in-frame clones alone and lacks a portion of them. This sample has 20,000 to 25,000 clones, with roughly 84% found just once. At minimum, one pre-ART and two post-ART PBMC samples were obtained from each donor. Prior to DNA extraction, the samples held 1-10 million cryopreserved PBMC. The CDR3 has 11 amino acids. V lost 0 bases to trimming and J lost 6 bases, with 1 base between them. Looked up from germline, CDR1 is SGHRS and CDR2 is YFSETQ. The TCR sequence derives from a man between 18 and 29 years old with HIV. The chain has TRBV5-1 and TRBJ2-1; the D is unclear. The sequenced sample was unsorted PBMCs, obtained 0.2 years before starting antiretroviral therapy. CDR3 nucleotides: TGCGCCAGCAGCTTGGGCAATGAGCAGTTCTTC. Amino acids: CASSLGNEQFF.